Listed below are T cell receptor beta chains from one sample, sequenced in a study of T cell repertoires in cytomegalovirus infection. One entry per CDR3 protein, called by TCRdb with MiXCR from the reads. Of about 89,000 distinct CDR3 sequences listed, 29% are singletons. The antigens for these receptors are not known. Sequencing used CD8+ T cells from cultured PBMCs, obtained from culture after CMV antigen stimulation. The source of these receptors is a human donor in good health (CMV status not recorded). Some clones in this sample may be carry-over from other donors' samples. Both conserved end residues are part of each CDR3. A D gene is named only where the DNA matches it firmly. Clone size appears in some rows only: once, few, many, or a class for an expanded clone.

d_call	j_call	clone_size	v_call	cdr3_nt	cdr3_aa
.	TRBJ1-6	.	TRBV20-1	TGCAGTGCTGGGAGGAAGGGTAACTCCTATGATTCACCCCTCCACTTT	CSAGRKGNSYDSPLHF
TRBD1	TRBJ1-2	.	TRBV28	TGTGCCAGCAGTCAGCCGGGACAGATCTATGGCTACACCTTC	CASSQPGQIYGYTF
.	TRBJ1-1	few	TRBV27	TGTGCCAGCAGTTTCTATAAACAGGGACCTGAAGCTTTCTTT	CASSFYKQGPEAFF
.	TRBJ2-3	many	TRBV7-2	TGTGCCAGCAGCTTAGTTGGCGGGGCTAGCACAGATACGCAGTATTTT	CASSLVGGASTDTQYF
.	TRBJ2-7	.	TRBV7-9	TGTGCCAGCAGCTCCCGCTATGGACAAAGCTCCTACGAGCAGTACTTC	CASSSRYGQSSYEQYF
.	TRBJ2-2	few	TRBV7-8	TGTGCCAGCAGAGGTCCCGGGGAGCTGTTTTTT	CASRGPGELFF
.	TRBJ1-1	.	TRBV10-3	TGTGCCATCAGTACTGAACAGAACACTGAAGCTTTCTTT	CAISTEQNTEAFF
TRBD1	TRBJ2-7	.	TRBV4-1	TGCGCCAGCAGCCAAGAGGGACAGATTTCTCCCCGCTACGAGCAGTACTTC	CASSQEGQISPRYEQYF
.	TRBJ1-1	many	TRBV4-1	TGCGCCAGCAGCCAAGGGGAGGATTCAGACACTGAAGCTTTCTTT	CASSQGEDSDTEAFF
.	TRBJ2-1	few	TRBV7-9	TGTGCCAGCAGCAATGAATTCGGGTGGGCAAGCTCCTACAATGAGCAGTTCTTC	CASSNEFGWASSYNEQFF
TRBD2	TRBJ2-1	.	TRBV5-1	TGCGCCAGCAGCTTGGTCGGGCCTAGCGGGGGGAACTATGAGCAGTTCTTC	CASSLVGPSGGNYEQFF
TRBD1	TRBJ2-5	.	TRBV7-8	TGTGCCAGCAGCACACAGGGGACAGGTCCCCTTGAGCAAGAGACCCAGTACTTC	CASSTQGTGPLEQETQYF
.	TRBJ1-3	.	TRBV4-1	TGCGCCAGCAGCCAACGAGAGTCTGGAAACACCATATATTTT	CASSQRESGNTIYF
TRBD1	TRBJ1-1	.	TRBV9	TGTGCCAGCAGCGTGGCGGACAGGGGCGATGAAGCTTTCTTT	CASSVADRGDEAFF
.	TRBJ1-5	.	TRBV27	TGTGCCAGCAGTCCGGACCCCAGCGGCAATCAGCCCCAGCATTTT	CASSPDPSGNQPQHF
.	TRBJ1-1	.	TRBV29-1	TGCAGCGTTGTCCCAGGGGCGTGGGACACTGAAGCTTTCTTT	CSVVPGAWDTEAFF
.	TRBJ1-2	.	TRBV27	TGTGCCAGCAGCTCCGCAGGACTAAACTATGGCTACACCTTC	CASSSAGLNYGYTF
.	TRBJ1-2	many	TRBV7-2	TGTGCCAGCAGCTTAGGTGTCGGGGCATTTCATGGCTACACCTTC	CASSLGVGAFHGYTF
.	TRBJ2-7	few	TRBV5-4	TGTGCCAGCAGCTCGGGATGGGAGCAGTACTTC	CASSSGWEQYF
.	TRBJ2-5	.	TRBV7-2	TGTGCCAGCAGTTCATATGGGGGGGAGACCCAGTACTTC	CASSSYGGETQYF
TRBD2	TRBJ2-1	.	TRBV6-1	TGTGCCAGCAGTGGTTGGACTAGCGTTGAGAATGAGCAGTTCTTC	CASSGWTSVENEQFF
.	TRBJ2-7	.	TRBV20-1	TGCAGTGCTAGAGTAACGGGGGAGGTCGAGCAGTACTTC	CSARVTGEVEQYF
.	TRBJ2-3	.	TRBV7-6	TGTGCCAGCAGCTTATTCGGCAGTAGCACAGATACGCAGTATTTT	CASSLFGSSTDTQYF
.	TRBJ2-7	.	TRBV5-6	TGTGCCAGCAGCCTGATAGCTAACAGGCACGAGCAGTACTTC	CASSLIANRHEQYF
TRBD2	TRBJ2-3	.	TRBV12-3/TRBV12-4	TGTGCCAGCAGTTTATTTGGGACTAGCAGGACAGATACGCAGTATTTT	CASSLFGTSRTDTQYF
.	TRBJ1-6	.	TRBV6-5	TGTGCCAGCAGTTTCACGGACAGTGCGGGGGGATCACCCCTCCACTTT	CASSFTDSAGGSPLHF
.	TRBJ2-2	.	TRBV2	TGTGCCAGCAGTGACGAAAACACCGGGGAGCTGTTTTTT	CASSDENTGELFF
.	TRBJ1-3	.	TRBV13	TGTGCCAGCACCCATTTTCGACAAAGTCGCTCTGGAAACACCATATATTTT	CASTHFRQSRSGNTIYF
TRBD1	TRBJ1-6	.	TRBV7-9	TGTGCCACTTTCATGGACAGGGACGGCTCACCCCTCCACTTT	CATFMDRDGSPLHF
TRBD1	TRBJ2-1	few	TRBV3-1	TGTGCCAGCAGCCAACGGGACAGGGGGCTTCATGAGCAGTTCTTC	CASSQRDRGLHEQFF
TRBD1	TRBJ2-2	many	TRBV6-6	TGTGCCAGCAGTTACGACAGGGGTACCTCCGGGGAGCTGTTTTTT	CASSYDRGTSGELFF
TRBD2	TRBJ2-3	few	TRBV24-1	TGTGCCACCAGTGATTATGAGACTAGCGCAGAAGCAGATACGCAGTATTTT	CATSDYETSAEADTQYF
.	TRBJ1-1	.	TRBV9	TGTGCCAGCAGCGTAGTTCGCGGGGAAGGTGAAGCTTTCTTT	CASSVVRGEGEAFF
.	TRBJ2-1	.	TRBV12-3/TRBV12-4	TGTGCCAGCAGTTTTGGCCCGGACAGTCACAACAATGAGCAGTTCTTC	CASSFGPDSHNNEQFF
.	TRBJ2-7	many	TRBV15	TGTGCCACCAGCGGGGGAGAGGGACCCTACGAGCAGTACTTC	CATSGGEGPYEQYF
TRBD2	TRBJ2-1	.	TRBV28	TGTGCCAGCAGTTCCGGGACTAGCGGGGTGGATGAGCAGTTCTTC	CASSSGTSGVDEQFF
.	TRBJ2-3	.	TRBV7-2	TGTGCCAGCAAGTTTGGGGGGGGGCTCGGCACAGATACGCAGTATTTT	CASKFGGGLGTDTQYF
.	TRBJ2-5	once	TRBV12-3/TRBV12-4	TGTGCCAGCAGTTTAGACCCGGACTGGGAGACCCAGTACTTC	CASSLDPDWETQYF
.	TRBJ2-7	.	TRBV12-3/TRBV12-4	TGTGCCAGCAGTTTTGGGTCCTCCCGCCACTACGAGCAGTACTTC	CASSFGSSRHYEQYF
.	TRBJ1-1	.	TRBV9	TGTGCCAGCAGCGTAGTAGGAGGGTTGAACACTGAAGCTTTCTTT	CASSVVGGLNTEAFF
TRBD1	TRBJ2-7	few	TRBV27	TGTGCCAGCAGTTTATTCGGACAGGGAGGCCCCGAGCAGTACTTC	CASSLFGQGGPEQYF
.	TRBJ1-3	many	TRBV11-3	TGTGCCAGCAGTCGATCCGGGGGCCCTGGAAACACCATATATTTT	CASSRSGGPGNTIYF
TRBD2	TRBJ2-7	.	TRBV27	TGTGCCAGCAGTCTGACCCAAGCGGGGGAGCACTACGAGCAGTACTTC	CASSLTQAGEHYEQYF
.	TRBJ1-1	.	TRBV4-1	TGCGCCAGCAGCCAAGTTTGGGGAAAGGACACTGAAGCTTTCTTT	CASSQVWGKDTEAFF
.	TRBJ1-2	few	TRBV10-2	TGCGCCAGCATGGGCTATGGCTACACCTTC	CASMGYGYTF
.	TRBJ1-5	.	TRBV6-2/TRBV6-3	TGTGCCAGCAGTCAATCGTGGACAGCTAATCAGCCCCAGCATTTT	CASSQSWTANQPQHF
TRBD1	TRBJ2-3	.	TRBV7-8	TGTGCCAGCAGCTTCCGAGAACTAAAGGACAGGGGGTCCACAGATACGCAGTATTTT	CASSFRELKDRGSTDTQYF
TRBD1	TRBJ1-4	few	TRBV7-9	TGTGCCAGCAGCTGGGACAGGGGTAGGGAAAAACTGTTTTTT	CASSWDRGREKLFF
.	TRBJ2-2	few	TRBV7-9	TGTGCCAGCAGCTATCGGACAGACACCGGGGAGCTGTTTTTT	CASSYRTDTGELFF
.	TRBJ1-2	.	TRBV12-3/TRBV12-4	TGTGCCAGCAGTTTAGCAGGGGGTATGGATGGCTACACCTTC	CASSLAGGMDGYTF
TRBD1	TRBJ1-1	many	TRBV2	TGTGCCAGCAGGGACAGGGGGCGATCTGAAGCTTTCTTT	CASRDRGRSEAFF
TRBD1	TRBJ1-1	many	TRBV9	TGTGCCAGCAGCGCTCATATACAGGGGGGGAAGACTGAAGCTTTCTTT	CASSAHIQGGKTEAFF
.	TRBJ2-7	.	TRBV28	TGTGCCAGTACATCCCCAGGGGGGAACTACGAGCAGTACTTC	CASTSPGGNYEQYF
.	TRBJ1-1	.	TRBV6-1	TGTGCCAGTAGTGAAATCCGGGCAGGGGCTGAAGCTTTCTTT	CASSEIRAGAEAFF
TRBD2	TRBJ2-1	.	TRBV9	TGTGCCAGCTGTCCGGGACTAGCTTTGGGGAATGAGCAGTTCTTC	CASCPGLALGNEQFF